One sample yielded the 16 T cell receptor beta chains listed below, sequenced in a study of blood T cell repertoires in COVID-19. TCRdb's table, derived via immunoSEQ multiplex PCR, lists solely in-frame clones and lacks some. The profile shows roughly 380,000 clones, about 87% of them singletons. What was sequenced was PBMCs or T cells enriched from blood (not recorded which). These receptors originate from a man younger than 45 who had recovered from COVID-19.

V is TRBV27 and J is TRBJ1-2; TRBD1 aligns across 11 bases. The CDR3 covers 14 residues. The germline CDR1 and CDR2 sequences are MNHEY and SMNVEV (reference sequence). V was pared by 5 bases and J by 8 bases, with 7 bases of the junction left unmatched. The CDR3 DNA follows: TGTGCCAGCAGTCGGGGACAGGGGGTTTGGGGCTACACCTTC. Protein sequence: CASSRGQGVWGYTF.

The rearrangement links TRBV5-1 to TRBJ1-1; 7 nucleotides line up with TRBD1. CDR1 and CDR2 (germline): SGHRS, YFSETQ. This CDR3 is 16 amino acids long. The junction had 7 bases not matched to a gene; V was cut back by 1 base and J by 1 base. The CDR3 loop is CASSLPLTGANTEAFF. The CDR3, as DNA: TGCGCCAGCAGCTTGCCTCTTACAGGGGCGAACACTGAAGCTTTCTTT.

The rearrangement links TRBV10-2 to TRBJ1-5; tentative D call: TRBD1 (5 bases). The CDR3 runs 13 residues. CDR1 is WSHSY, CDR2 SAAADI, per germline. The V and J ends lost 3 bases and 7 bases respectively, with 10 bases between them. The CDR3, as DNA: TGCGCCAGCAGTGAACGGGGGGACCAGCCCCAGCATTTT. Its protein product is CASSERGDQPQHF.

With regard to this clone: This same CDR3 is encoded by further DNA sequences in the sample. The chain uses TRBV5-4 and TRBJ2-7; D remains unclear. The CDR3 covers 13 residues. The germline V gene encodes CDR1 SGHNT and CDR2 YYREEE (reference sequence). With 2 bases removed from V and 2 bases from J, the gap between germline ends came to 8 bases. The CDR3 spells CASSFGQAYEQYF. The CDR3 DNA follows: TGTGCCAGCAGCTTTGGTCAGGCCTACGAGCAGTACTTC. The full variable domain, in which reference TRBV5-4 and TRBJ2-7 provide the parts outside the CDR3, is ETGVTQSPTHLIKTRGQQVTLRCSSQSGHNTVSWYQQALGQGPQFIFQYYREEENGRGNFPPRFSGLQFPNYSSELNVNALELDDSALYLCASSFGQAYEQYFGPGTRLTVT.

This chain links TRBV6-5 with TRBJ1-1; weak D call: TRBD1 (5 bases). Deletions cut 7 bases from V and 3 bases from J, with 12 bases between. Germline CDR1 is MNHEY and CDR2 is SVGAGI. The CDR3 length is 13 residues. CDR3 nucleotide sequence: TGTGCCAGCAACGGACGGGGGGACACTGAAGCTTTCTTT. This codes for CASNGRGDTEAFF.

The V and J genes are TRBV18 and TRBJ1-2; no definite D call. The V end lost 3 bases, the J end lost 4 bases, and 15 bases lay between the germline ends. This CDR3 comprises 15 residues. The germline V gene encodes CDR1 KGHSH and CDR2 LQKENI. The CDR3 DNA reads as TGTGCCAGCTCACCGTCCGGGTCCCTAATCTATGGCTACACCTTC. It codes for CASSPSGSLIYGYTF.

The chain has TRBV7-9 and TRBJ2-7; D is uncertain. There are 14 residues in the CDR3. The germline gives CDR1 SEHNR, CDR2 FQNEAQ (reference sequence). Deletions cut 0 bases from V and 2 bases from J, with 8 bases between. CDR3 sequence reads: CASSLASVPYEQYF. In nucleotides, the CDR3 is TGTGCCAGCAGCTTAGCCTCAGTACCCTACGAGCAGTACTTC.

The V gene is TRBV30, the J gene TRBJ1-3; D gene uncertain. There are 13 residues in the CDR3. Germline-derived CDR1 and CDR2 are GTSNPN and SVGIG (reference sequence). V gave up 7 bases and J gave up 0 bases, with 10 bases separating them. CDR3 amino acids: CASMTSSGNTIYF. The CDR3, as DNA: TGTGCCTCGATGACAAGCTCTGGAAACACCATATATTTT.

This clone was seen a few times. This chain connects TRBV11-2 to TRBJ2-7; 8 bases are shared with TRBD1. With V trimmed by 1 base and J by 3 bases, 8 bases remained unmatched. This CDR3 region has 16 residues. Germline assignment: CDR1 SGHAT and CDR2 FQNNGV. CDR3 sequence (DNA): TGTGCCAGCAGCTTAGGGCCGGCAGGGGGCGGCTACGAGCAGTACTTC. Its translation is CASSLGPAGGGYEQYF.

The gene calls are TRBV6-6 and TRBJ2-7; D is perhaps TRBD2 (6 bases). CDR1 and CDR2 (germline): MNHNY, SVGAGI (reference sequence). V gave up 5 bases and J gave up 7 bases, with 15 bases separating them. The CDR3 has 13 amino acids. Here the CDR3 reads CASSPREAREQYF. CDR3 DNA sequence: TGTGCCAGCAGTCCCAGGGAGGCGCGGGAGCAGTACTTC.

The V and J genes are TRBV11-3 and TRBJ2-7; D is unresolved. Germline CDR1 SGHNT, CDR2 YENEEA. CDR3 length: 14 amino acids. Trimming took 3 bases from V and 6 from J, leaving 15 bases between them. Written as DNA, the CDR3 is TGTGCCAGCAGCTTTCTGGAGACCTACTCCGAGCAGTACTTC. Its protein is CASSFLETYSEQYF.

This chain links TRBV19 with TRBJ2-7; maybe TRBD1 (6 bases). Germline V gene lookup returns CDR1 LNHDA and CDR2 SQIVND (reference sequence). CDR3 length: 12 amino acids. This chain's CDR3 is CDYSGERYEQYF. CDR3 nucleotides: TGTGACTATTCAGGGGAGAGGTACGAGCAGTACTTC.

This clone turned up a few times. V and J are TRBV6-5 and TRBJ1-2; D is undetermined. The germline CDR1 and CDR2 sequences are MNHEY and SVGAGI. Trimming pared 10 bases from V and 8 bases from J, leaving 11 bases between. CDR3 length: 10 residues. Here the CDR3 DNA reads TGTGCCACCCGGGTGGAGGGCTACACCTTC. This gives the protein CATRVEGYTF.

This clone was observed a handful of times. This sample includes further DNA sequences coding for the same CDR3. CDR3 DNA: TGTGCCAGCAGCGTAGCTGGCGGGTTCAATCAGCCCCAGCATTTT. Translation gives CASSVAGGFNQPQHF. The chain couples TRBV9 to TRBJ1-5; no reliable D call. This CDR3 has 15 amino acids. Germline CDR1 reads SGDLS; CDR2 reads YYNGEE. The V and J ends lost 0 bases and 3 bases respectively, with 10 bases between them.

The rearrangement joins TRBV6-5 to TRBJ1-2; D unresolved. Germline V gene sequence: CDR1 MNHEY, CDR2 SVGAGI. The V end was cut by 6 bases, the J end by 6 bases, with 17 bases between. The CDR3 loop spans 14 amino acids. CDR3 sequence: CASRLRAGFHGYTF. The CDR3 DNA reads TGTGCCAGCAGATTACGGGCGGGGTTCCATGGCTACACCTTC.

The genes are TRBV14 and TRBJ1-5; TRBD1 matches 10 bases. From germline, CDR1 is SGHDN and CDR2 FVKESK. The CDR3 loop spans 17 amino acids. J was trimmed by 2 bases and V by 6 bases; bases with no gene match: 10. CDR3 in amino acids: CASSPRQGAFGNQPQHF. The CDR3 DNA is TGTGCCAGCAGTCCTCGACAGGGGGCATTTGGCAATCAGCCCCAGCATTTT.